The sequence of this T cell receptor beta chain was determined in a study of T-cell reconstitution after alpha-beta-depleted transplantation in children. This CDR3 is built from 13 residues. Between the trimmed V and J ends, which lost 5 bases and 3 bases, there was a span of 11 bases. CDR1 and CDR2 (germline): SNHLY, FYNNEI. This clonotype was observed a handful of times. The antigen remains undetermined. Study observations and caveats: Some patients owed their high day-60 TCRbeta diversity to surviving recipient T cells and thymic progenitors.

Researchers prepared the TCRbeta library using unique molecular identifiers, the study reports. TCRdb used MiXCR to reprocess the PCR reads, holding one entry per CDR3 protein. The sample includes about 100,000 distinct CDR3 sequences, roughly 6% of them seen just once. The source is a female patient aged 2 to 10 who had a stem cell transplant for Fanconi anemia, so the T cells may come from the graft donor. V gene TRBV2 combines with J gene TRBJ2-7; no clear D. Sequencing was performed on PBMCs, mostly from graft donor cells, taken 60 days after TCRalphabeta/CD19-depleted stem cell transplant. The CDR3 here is CASSRPGLYEQYF. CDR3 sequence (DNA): TGTGCCAGCAGTCGCCCAGGCCTCTACGAGCAGTACTTC.